One sample yielded the 8 T cell receptor beta chains listed below, sequenced in a study of T cells after yellow fever vaccination. TCRdb independently ran MiXCR on the 5' RACE reads; one entry per CDR3 protein. In the table there are 250,000 to 400,000 distinct CDR3 sequences, 4.1% of which are singletons. The sequences come from PBMCs, collected 5 days after the yellow fever booster vaccination. The source of these receptors is a man between 18 and 29 years old who received the YFV17D yellow fever vaccine.

The chain has TRBV6-2 or TRBV6-3 and TRBJ1-1, with D perhaps matching TRBD1 (5 bases). The V gene lost 7 bases and the J gene lost 0 bases, with 18 bases spanning the gap. The V gene's germline CDR1 is MNHEY and CDR2 SVGEGT. The CDR3 is made up of 16 amino acids. The CDR3 coding sequence is TGTGCCAGCAATTCGGGGACGGACGGAGTGAACACTGAAGCTTTCTTT. Its protein product is CASNSGTDGVNTEAFF.

The table lists this clonotype with a few counts. The chain is built from TRBV12-3 or TRBV12-4 and TRBJ2-5; 7 bases are shared with TRBD2. Trimming cost V 4 bases and J 4 bases; bases outside gene matches: 6. The CDR3 length is 14 residues. This chain's CDR3 is CASSSGLGGETQYF. For the CDR3, the DNA is TGTGCCAGCAGTTCAGGACTAGGCGGAGAGACCCAGTACTTC.

In nucleotides, the CDR3 is TGTGCCAGCAGCTCAGCTAGCGGGGGAGAGACCCAGTACTTC. Translation: CASSSASGGETQYF. This sequence joins TRBV5-6 and TRBJ2-5; 10 bases agree with TRBD2. CDR3 length: 14 amino acids. The trim removed 3 bases at V and 4 bases at J, leaving 3 bases unmatched. Germline CDR1 and CDR2: SGHDT and YYEEEE.

This clonotype turned up a few times. This CDR3 reads CASSSPGTGPYEQYV. CDR3 nucleotides: TGTGCCAGCAGCTCCCCCGGGACAGGGCCATACGAGCAGTACGTC. The chain employs TRBV7-3 and TRBJ2-7; 9 bases are shared with TRBD1. The CDR3 consists of 15 residues. Germline lookup yields CDR1 SGHTA and CDR2 FQGTGA. Germline trimming cut 4 bases from V and 4 bases from J; bases unmatched to any gene: 8.

The chain combines TRBV7-9 with TRBJ1-2; 7 nucleotides agree with TRBD1. J gave up 4 bases and V 5 bases, and 7 bases lay outside the gene matches. The CDR3 extends over 14 amino acids. Looked up from germline, CDR1 is SEHNR and CDR2 is FQNEAQ (reference sequence). CDR3 region: CASSTPPGGYGYTF. CDR3 bases: TGTGCCAGCAGCACCCCCCCAGGGGGCTATGGCTACACCTTC.

There are many counts of this clonotype. The gene calls are TRBV7-9 and TRBJ2-7, with D possibly TRBD1 on 6 matching bases. Trimming took off 5 bases at V and 6 bases at J, with 17 bases between the two ends. This CDR3 region has 14 residues. Germline CDR1 and CDR2: SEHNR and FQNEAQ (reference sequence). Here the CDR3 reads CASSPLNRVPEQYF. Here the CDR3 DNA reads TGTGCCAGCAGCCCCCTCAACAGGGTACCCGAGCAGTACTTC.

The chain combines TRBV25-1 with TRBJ2-2, with 8 bases aligning to TRBD1. The length of the CDR3 is 16 residues. Germline-derived CDR1 and CDR2 are MGHDK and SYGVNS. The junction had 13 bases not matched to a gene; V was cut back by 8 bases and J by 5 bases. For the CDR3, the DNA is TGTGCCAGCGCACCCTCCGGACAGGGCGGAACCGGGGAGCTGTTTTTT. Amino acids: CASAPSGQGGTGELFF.

V usage is TRBV28 and J usage is TRBJ2-3; unclear D gene. Germline lookup yields CDR1 MDHEN and CDR2 SYDVKM. The CDR3 has 17 amino acids. Trimming took 6 bases from V and 5 from J, leaving 24 bases between them. CDR3 in amino acids: CASSPSGVGSRRDTQYF. For the CDR3, the DNA is TGTGCCAGCAGCCCATCGGGCGTCGGTTCCCGGAGAGATACGCAGTATTTT.